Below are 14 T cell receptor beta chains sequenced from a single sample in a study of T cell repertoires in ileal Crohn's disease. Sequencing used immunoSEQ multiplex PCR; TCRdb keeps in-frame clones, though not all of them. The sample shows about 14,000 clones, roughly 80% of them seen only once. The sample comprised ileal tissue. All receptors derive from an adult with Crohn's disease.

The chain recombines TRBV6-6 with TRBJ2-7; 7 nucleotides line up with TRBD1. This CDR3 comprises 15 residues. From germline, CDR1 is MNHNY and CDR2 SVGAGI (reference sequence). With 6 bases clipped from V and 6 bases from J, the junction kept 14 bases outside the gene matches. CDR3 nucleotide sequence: TGTGCCAGCAGACGACTTACAGGGACAGTGGGCGAGCAGTACTTC. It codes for CASRRLTGTVGEQYF.

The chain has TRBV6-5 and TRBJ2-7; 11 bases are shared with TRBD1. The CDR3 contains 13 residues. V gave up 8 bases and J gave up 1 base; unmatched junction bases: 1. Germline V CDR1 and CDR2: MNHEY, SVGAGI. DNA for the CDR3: TGTGCCAGCGGACAGGGGGCTTCCTACGAGCAGTACTTC. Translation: CASGQGASYEQYF.

This CDR3 is CASSFYQGTGELFF. The DNA of the CDR3 is TGTGCCAGCAGCTTTTACCAGGGAACCGGGGAGCTGTTTTTT. The chain recombines TRBV7-9 with TRBJ2-2; weak D call: TRBD1 (5 bases). The ends were cut back, 3 bases at V and 5 bases at J, with 10 bases in the middle. This CDR3 region has 14 residues. The germline CDR1 and CDR2 sequences are SEHNR and FQNEAQ (reference sequence).

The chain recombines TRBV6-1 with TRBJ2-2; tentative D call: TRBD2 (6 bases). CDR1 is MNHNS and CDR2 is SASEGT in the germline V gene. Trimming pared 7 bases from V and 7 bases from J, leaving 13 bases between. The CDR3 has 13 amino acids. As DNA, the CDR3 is TGTGCCAGCAACCGGGGACTTAACGGGGAGCTGTTTTTT. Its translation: CASNRGLNGELFF.

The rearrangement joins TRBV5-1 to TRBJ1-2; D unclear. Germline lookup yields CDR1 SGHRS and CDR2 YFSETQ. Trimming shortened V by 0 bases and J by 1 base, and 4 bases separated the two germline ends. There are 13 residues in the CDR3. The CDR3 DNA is TGCGCCAGCAGCTTGGACAGTAACTATGGCTACACCTTC. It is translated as CASSLDSNYGYTF. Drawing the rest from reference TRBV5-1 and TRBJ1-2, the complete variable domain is KAGVTQTPRYLIKTRGQQVTLSCSPISGHRSVSWYQQTPGQGLQFLFEYFSETQRNKGNFPGRFSGRQFSNSRSEMNVSTLELGDSALYLCASSLDSNYGYTFGSGTRLTVV.

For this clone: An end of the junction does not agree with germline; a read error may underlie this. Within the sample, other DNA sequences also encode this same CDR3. The DNA of the CDR3 is TGTGCTAGCACCCCGTGGGACACCTCTAACTATGGCTACACCTTC. As protein: CASTPWDTSNYGYTF. The chain couples TRBV6-5 to TRBJ1-2, with D possibly being TRBD1 (6 bases). This CDR3 has 15 amino acids. Germline CDR1 is MNHEY and CDR2 is SVGAGI.

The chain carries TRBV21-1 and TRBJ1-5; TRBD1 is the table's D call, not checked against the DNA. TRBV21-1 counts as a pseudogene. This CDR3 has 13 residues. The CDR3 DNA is TGTGCCAGCAGCAACGGACAAAATCAGCCCCAGCATTTT. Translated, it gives CASSNGQNQPQHF.

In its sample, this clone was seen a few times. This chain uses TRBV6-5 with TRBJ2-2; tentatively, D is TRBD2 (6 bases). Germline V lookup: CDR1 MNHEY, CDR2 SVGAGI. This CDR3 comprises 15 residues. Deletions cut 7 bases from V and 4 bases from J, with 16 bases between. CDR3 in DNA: TGTGCCAGCATGGCTGACCGGGGACTCACCGGGGAGCTGTTTTTT. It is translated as CASMADRGLTGELFF.

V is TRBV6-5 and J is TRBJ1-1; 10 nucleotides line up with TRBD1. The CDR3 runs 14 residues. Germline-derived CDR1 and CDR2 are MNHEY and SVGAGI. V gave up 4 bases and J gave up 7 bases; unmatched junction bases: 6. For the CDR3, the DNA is TGTGCCAGCAGTTCCGCGGACAGGGGGGTTGAAGCTTTCTTT. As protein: CASSSADRGVEAFF.

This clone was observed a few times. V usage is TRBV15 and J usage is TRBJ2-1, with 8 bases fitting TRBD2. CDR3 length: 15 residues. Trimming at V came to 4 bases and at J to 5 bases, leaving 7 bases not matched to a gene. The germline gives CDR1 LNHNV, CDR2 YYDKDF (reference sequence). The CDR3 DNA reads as TGTGCCACCAGCAAGTCCGGGGGGGCGAACAATGAGCAGTTCTTC. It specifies CATSKSGGANNEQFF.

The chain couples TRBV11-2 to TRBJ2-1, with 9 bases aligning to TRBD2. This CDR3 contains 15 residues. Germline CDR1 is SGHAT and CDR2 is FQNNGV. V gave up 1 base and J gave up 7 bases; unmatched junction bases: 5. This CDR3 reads CASSLVPGLANEQFF. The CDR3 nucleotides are TGTGCCAGCAGCTTAGTTCCGGGACTAGCAAATGAGCAGTTCTTC.

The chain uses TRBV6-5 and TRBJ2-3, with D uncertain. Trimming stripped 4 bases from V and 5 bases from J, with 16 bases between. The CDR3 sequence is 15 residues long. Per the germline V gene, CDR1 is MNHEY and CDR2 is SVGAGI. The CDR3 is CASSSLSTGGDTQYF. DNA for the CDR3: TGTGCCAGCAGTTCTCTTTCTACTGGTGGAGATACGCAGTATTTT.

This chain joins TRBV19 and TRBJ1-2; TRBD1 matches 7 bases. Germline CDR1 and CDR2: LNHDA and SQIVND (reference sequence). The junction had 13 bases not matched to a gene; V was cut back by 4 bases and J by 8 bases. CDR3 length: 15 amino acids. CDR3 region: CASSTTGRQGHGYTF. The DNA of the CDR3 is TGTGCCAGTAGTACAACAGGGAGACAGGGTCACGGCTACACCTTC.

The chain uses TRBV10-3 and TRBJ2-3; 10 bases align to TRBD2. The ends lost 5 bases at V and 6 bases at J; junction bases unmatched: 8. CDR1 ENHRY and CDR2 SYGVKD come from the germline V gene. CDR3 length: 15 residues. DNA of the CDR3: TGTGCCATCAGTCTGAGCGGGGGGGCAGGGGATACGCAGTATTTT. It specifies CAISLSGGAGDTQYF.